The rows below give T cell receptor beta chains drawn from one sample of a study of OX40 agonist ivuxolimab in advanced cancers. The table came from immunoSEQ multiplex PCR; TCRdb's copy has only in-frame clones and leaves some out. The data show 40,000 or so clones, with approximately 82% seen just once and about 7.6% held by the top ten. The sample consisted of CD4+ or CD8+ T cells sorted from blood, taken in a trial of the OX40 agonist ivuxolimab. The source of these receptors is an adult with an advanced solid tumor such as melanoma, head and neck, liver or kidney cancer. The CDR3 runs from the conserved cysteine through the conserved F or W. Fields, in order: V gene, D gene, J gene, clone size, CDR3 protein, CDR3 DNA. D genes are given only for firm matches. Size tells how often a clone was seen (once, few, many) or the class of an expanded clone, and some rows leave it out.

>TRBV5-1|-|TRBJ1-1|-
CASSLTGNTEAFF
TGCGCCAGCAGTCTGACAGGGAACACTGAAGCTTTCTTT
>TRBV5-4|-|TRBJ2-3|-
CASSRRGTDTQYF
TGTGCCAGCAGCCGTCGCGGGACAGATACGCAGTATTTT
>TRBV5-1|-|TRBJ1-4|-
CASSLGGGDEKLFF
TGCGCCAGCAGCTTGGGGGGAGGAGATGAAAAACTGTTTTTT
>TRBV5-1|-|TRBJ1-2|once
CASRLRLGTSLANYGYTF
TGCGCCAGCAGGCTGAGGTTAGGGACTTCGTTAGCTAACTATGGCTACACCTTC
>TRBV18|-|TRBJ2-5|-
CASSLGQLVETQYF
TGTGCCAGCTCACTAGGACAGCTTGTGGAGACCCAGTACTTC
>TRBV11-3|TRBD1|TRBJ2-1|once
CASSFGRGNEQFF
TGTGCCAGCAGCTTCGGCAGGGGGAATGAGCAGTTCTTC
>TRBV2|-|TRBJ2-5|-
CASSEAGGAQYF
TGTGCCAGCAGTGAAGCTGGGGGAGCCCAGTACTTC
>TRBV27|TRBD1|TRBJ2-7|-
CASSLAGGYEQYF
TGTGCCAGCAGTTTAGCAGGGGGCTACGAGCAGTACTTC
>TRBV6-5|-|TRBJ1-2|-
CASSPEVRGFDGYTF
TGTGCCAGCAGTCCTGAGGTTCGGGGTTTCGATGGCTACACCTTC
>TRBV10-3|-|TRBJ2-1|-
CAIRGERAYNEQFF
TGTGCCATCAGAGGGGAGCGCGCCTACAATGAGCAGTTCTTC
>TRBV5-6|-|TRBJ2-7|few
CASSLTRQAQYEQYF
TGTGCCAGCAGCTTGACCCGGCAGGCTCAGTACGAGCAGTACTTC
>TRBV19|TRBD2|TRBJ2-3|-
CASSIGREKVDTQYF
TGTGCCAGTAGTATAGGGCGGGAGAAGGTGGATACGCAGTATTTT
>TRBV14|-|TRBJ2-3|-
CASSSDITDTQYF
TGTGCCAGCAGCTCGGATATCACAGATACGCAGTATTTT
>TRBV5-4|TRBD1|TRBJ2-1|-
CASSRWTGNEQFF
TGTGCCAGCAGCCGGTGGACAGGCAATGAGCAGTTCTTC
>TRBV9|-|TRBJ1-5|-
CASSLDRGQPQHF
TGTGCCAGCAGCTTGGACCGCGGTCAGCCCCAGCATTTT
>TRBV11-3|-|TRBJ2-7|-
CASSSGQPSSYEQYF
TGTGCCAGCAGCTCCGGACAACCCAGCTCCTACGAGCAGTACTTC
>TRBV4-1|TRBD1|TRBJ1-3|-
CASSQDLYGTGGGDTIYF
TGCGCCAGCAGCCAAGATCTGTATGGGACAGGCGGCGGGGACACCATATATTTT
>TRBV5-6|TRBD2|TRBJ2-7|-
CASSLPGLAAQQYF
TGTGCCAGCAGCTTACCGGGACTAGCGGCTCAGCAGTACTTC
>TRBV19|-|TRBJ1-5|-
CASSIGETSNQPQHF
TGTGCCAGTAGTATAGGGGAAACTAGCAATCAGCCCCAGCATTTT
>TRBV5-5|TRBD1|TRBJ2-6|-
CASSLDGTGYSGANVLTF
TGTGCCAGCAGCTTGGATGGGACAGGTTACTCTGGGGCCAACGTCCTGACTTTC
>TRBV2|TRBD2|TRBJ2-5|-
CASSNPGLAGETQYF
TGTGCCAGCAGTAACCCGGGACTAGCGGGAGAGACCCAGTACTTC
>TRBV10-3|-|TRBJ2-5|-
CAIRDGPSRETQYF
TGTGCCATTCGGGACGGACCTTCGCGTGAGACCCAGTACTTC